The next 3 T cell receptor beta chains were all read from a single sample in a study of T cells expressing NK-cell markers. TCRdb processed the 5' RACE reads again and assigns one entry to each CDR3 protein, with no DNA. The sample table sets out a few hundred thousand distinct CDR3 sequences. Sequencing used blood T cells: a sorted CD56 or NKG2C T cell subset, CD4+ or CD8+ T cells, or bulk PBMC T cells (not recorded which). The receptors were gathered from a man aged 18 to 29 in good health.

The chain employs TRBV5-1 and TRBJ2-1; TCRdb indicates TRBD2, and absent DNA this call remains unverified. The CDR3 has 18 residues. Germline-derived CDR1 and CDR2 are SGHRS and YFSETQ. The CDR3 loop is CASSLGSFREASYNEQFF.

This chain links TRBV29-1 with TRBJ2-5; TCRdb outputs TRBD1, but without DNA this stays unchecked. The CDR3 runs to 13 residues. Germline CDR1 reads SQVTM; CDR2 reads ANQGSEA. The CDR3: CSGGGQGPSTQYF.

The CDR3 here is CASSRRDSSSGNTIYF. The rearrangement links TRBV5-1 to TRBJ1-3; TCRdb's D gene call, TRBD1, goes unchecked for lack of DNA. CDR1 is SGHRS and CDR2 is YFSETQ in the germline V gene. The CDR3 totals 16 residues.